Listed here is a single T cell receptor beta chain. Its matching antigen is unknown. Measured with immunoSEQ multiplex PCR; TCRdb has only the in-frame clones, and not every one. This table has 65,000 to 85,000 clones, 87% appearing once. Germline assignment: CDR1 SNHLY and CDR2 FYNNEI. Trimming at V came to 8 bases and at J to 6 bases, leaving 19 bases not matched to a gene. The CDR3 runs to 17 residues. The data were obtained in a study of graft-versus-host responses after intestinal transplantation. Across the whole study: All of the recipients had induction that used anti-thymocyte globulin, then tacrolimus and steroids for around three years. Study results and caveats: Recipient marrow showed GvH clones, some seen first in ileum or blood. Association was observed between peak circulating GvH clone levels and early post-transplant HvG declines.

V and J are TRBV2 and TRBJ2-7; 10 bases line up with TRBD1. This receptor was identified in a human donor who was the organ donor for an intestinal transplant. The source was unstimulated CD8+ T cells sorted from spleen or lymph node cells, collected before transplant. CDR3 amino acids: CASGARRDRGRNREQYF. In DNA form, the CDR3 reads TGTGCCAGCGGGGCCCGCAGGGACAGGGGAAGGAACCGCGAGCAGTACTTC.